This T cell receptor (beta chain) was sequenced for a study of graft-versus-host responses after intestinal transplantation. The overall study: Multivisceral, liver-intestinal, or isolated intestinal grafts were transplanted into recipients.

CDR1 and CDR2 (germline): SGHAT, FQDESV (reference sequence). The CDR3 consists of 15 residues. Between the trimmed V and J ends, which lost 1 base and 4 bases, there was a span of 14 bases. Notes on the study in general: Levels of circulating GvH clones at their peak were associated with early post-transplant HvG declines.

Profiled with immunoSEQ multiplex PCR; TCRdb holds only in-frame clones, not every one. The sample yields around 100,000 clones, 85% to 95% seen once. Concerning this clone itself: Its matching antigen is unknown.

The specimen was unstimulated CD8+ T cells sorted from spleen or lymph node cells, collected before transplant. The receptor's source is a human donor who was the organ donor for an intestinal transplant. The rearrangement uses TRBV11-1 and TRBJ2-7; D is possibly TRBD1 (6 bases). CDR3 loop: CASSLVRDKDYEQYF. The CDR3, as DNA: TGTGCCAGCAGCTTAGTAAGGGACAAGGATTACGAGCAGTACTTC.